The 22 T cell receptor beta chains presented below share a single source sample, sequenced in a study of blood T cell repertoires in COVID-19. TCRdb keeps only in-frame clones here, not all; method: immunoSEQ multiplex PCR. The sample lists 220,000 or so clones, about 88% seen once, with under 3.5% in the top ten. Sequenced: peripheral blood. The receptors derive from a man aged 45-65 years who had recovered from COVID-19.

The chain has TRBV28 and TRBJ1-2, with 8 bases fitting TRBD1. From germline, CDR1 is MDHEN and CDR2 SYDVKM. The CDR3 is 14 amino acids. The ends lost 5 bases at V and 4 bases at J; junction bases unmatched: 6. DNA for the CDR3: TGTGCCAGCAGTATTGCCGGGACAGGCTATGGCTACACCTTC. Encoded protein: CASSIAGTGYGYTF.

J is TRBJ2-1 and V is TRBV2; tentative D call: TRBD1 (5 bases). Deletions cut 3 bases from V and 9 bases from J, with 9 bases between. The CDR3 totals 12 residues. CDR1 SNHLY and CDR2 FYNNEI come from the germline V gene. CDR3 sequence (DNA): TGTGCCAGCAGTGATCAGGGCGTTGAGCAGTTCTTC. Protein sequence: CASSDQGVEQFF. Full variable domain (outside the CDR3, taken from reference TRBV2 and TRBJ2-1): EPEVTQTPSHQVTQMGQEVILRCVPISNHLYFYWYRQILGQKVEFLVSFYNNEISEKSEIFDDQFSVERPDGSNFTLKIRSTKLEDSAMYFCASSDQGVEQFFGPGTRLTVL.

The genes are TRBV3-1 (or the pseudogene TRBV3-2) and TRBJ2-7; D gene uncertain. Germline V lookup: CDR1 LGHDT, CDR2 YNNKEL (reference sequence). V gave up 0 bases and J gave up 0 bases, with 9 bases separating them. The CDR3 covers 15 residues. CDR3 DNA: TGTGCCAGCAGCCAAGAAAATCACTACTCCTACGAGCAGTACTTC. It is translated as CASSQENHYSYEQYF.

The J gene is TRBJ1-6, the V gene TRBV12-3 or TRBV12-4; D is possibly TRBD1 (5 bases). With 6 bases removed from V and 5 bases from J, the gap between germline ends came to 5 bases. This CDR3 contains 12 residues. CDR3 region: CASSRDNSPLHF. As DNA, the CDR3 is TGTGCCAGCAGCAGGGATAATTCACCCCTCCACTTT.

The chain uses TRBV18 and TRBJ1-5, with 7 bases aligning to TRBD1. The CDR3 is 14 amino acids. Germline CDR1 KGHSH, CDR2 LQKENI. V was clipped by 6 bases and J by 4 bases; unmatched bases: 6. The CDR3 reads CASSRLQGNQPQHF. The CDR3 DNA reads TGTGCCAGCTCCCGTCTACAGGGGAATCAGCCCCAGCATTTT. The full variable domain, in which reference TRBV18 and TRBJ1-5 provide the parts outside the CDR3, is NAGVMQNPRHLVRRRGQEARLRCSPMKGHSHVYWYRQLPEEGLKFMVYLQKENIIDESGMPKERFSAEFPKEGPSILRIQQVVRGDSAAYFCASSRLQGNQPQHFGDGTRLSIL.

The CDR3 bases are TGTGCCACCAGCGGGGGGGGGACAGGACGGCTCATTGGCTACACCTTC. The encoded protein is CATSGGGTGRLIGYTF. V is TRBV15 and J is TRBJ1-2, with 8 bases identical to TRBD1. CDR1 and CDR2 from the germline V gene are LNHNV and YYDKDF (reference sequence). V lost 5 bases, J lost 7 bases, and 15 bases stayed unmatched. This CDR3 has 16 amino acids.

The chain carries TRBV29-1 and TRBJ1-1; D not certain. Germline V CDR1 and CDR2: SQVTM, ANQGSEA. The CDR3 is 13 residues long. V was clipped by 0 bases and J by 4 bases, with 9 bases between them. For the CDR3, the DNA is TGCAGCGTTGAAGAGGGAGTGGTCACTGAAGCTTTCTTT. It codes for CSVEEGVVTEAFF.

V is TRBV6-5 and J is TRBJ1-4; the match to TRBD1 covers 7 bases. Per germline, CDR1 MNHEY and CDR2 SVGAGI. The CDR3 runs 14 residues. V shed 8 bases, J shed 7 bases, and the junction held 10 bases outside the gene matches. This chain's CDR3 is CASGRDRGPEKLFF. The CDR3 coding sequence is TGTGCCAGCGGACGGGACAGAGGGCCTGAAAAACTGTTTTTT.

Written as DNA, the CDR3 is TGTGCCAGCAGTGCCACATTGAATAGCAATCAGCCCCAGCATTTT. This codes for CASSATLNSNQPQHF. The gene calls are TRBV27 and TRBJ1-5; D unclear. This CDR3 has 15 residues. Per the germline V gene, CDR1 is MNHEY and CDR2 is SMNVEV (reference sequence). Deletions cut 5 bases from V and 0 bases from J, with 11 bases between.

This clone was observed a single time. This chain joins TRBV6-5 and TRBJ1-5, with 7 bases aligning to TRBD1. This CDR3 has 15 residues. In germline, CDR1 is MNHEY, CDR2 SVGAGI. V dropped 4 bases and J dropped 4; count of bases not matched to a gene: 7. The CDR3 here is CASSWQTGRNQPQHF. DNA for the CDR3: TGTGCCAGCAGTTGGCAGACAGGGAGGAATCAGCCCCAGCATTTT.

This clone appeared once. The chain combines TRBV5-8 with TRBJ2-1; tentatively, D is TRBD1 (6 bases). From germline, CDR1 is SGHTS and CDR2 YDEGEE. V was pared by 2 bases and J by 5 bases, with 20 bases between. The CDR3 is 17 residues long. CDR3 protein: CASSFNPQGWSDNEQFF. In DNA form, the CDR3 reads TGTGCCAGCAGCTTTAACCCACAGGGATGGTCAGACAATGAGCAGTTCTTC.

J is TRBJ1-1 and V is TRBV28; 10 bases match TRBD1. Germline assignment: CDR1 MDHEN and CDR2 SYDVKM. The CDR3 extends over 15 amino acids. V lost 5 bases to trimming and J lost 5 bases; unmatched junction nucleotides: 8. The chain's CDR3 is CASSPWTGGWTEAFF. In DNA form, the CDR3 reads TGTGCCAGCAGTCCTTGGACAGGGGGTTGGACTGAAGCTTTCTTT. The variable domain in full, completed from reference TRBV28 and TRBJ1-1, reads DVKVTQSSRYLVKRTGEKVFLECVQDMDHENMFWYRQDPGLGLRLIYFSYDVKMKEKGDIPEGYSVSREKKERFSLILESASTNQTSMYLCASSPWTGGWTEAFFGQGTRLTVV.

The genes are TRBV27 and TRBJ2-1, with 7 bases matching TRBD1. This CDR3 comprises 13 residues. Germline CDR1 and CDR2: MNHEY and SMNVEV (reference sequence). With V trimmed by 1 base and J by 8 bases, 2 bases remained unmatched. The CDR3 sequence is CASSLFTGDEQFF. As DNA, the CDR3 is TGTGCCAGCAGTTTATTCACAGGGGATGAGCAGTTCTTC.

This chain links TRBV9 with TRBJ2-7; D possibly corresponds to TRBD2 (5 bases). CDR1 SGDLS and CDR2 YYNGEE come from the germline V gene. V lost 1 base and J lost 1, with 12 bases in between. This CDR3 is 15 amino acids long. CDR3 region: CASSVSESGSYEQYF. CDR3 coding DNA: TGTGCCAGCAGCGTATCGGAGAGCGGTTCCTACGAGCAGTACTTC.

The V gene is TRBV6-5, the J gene TRBJ1-5, with a weak D call TRBD1 (6 bases). The V end was cut by 8 bases, the J end by 6 bases, with 14 bases between. Germline CDR1 and CDR2: MNHEY and SVGAGI. CDR3 length: 13 amino acids. CDR3 residues: CASVGTTSQPQHF. Written as DNA, the CDR3 is TGTGCCAGCGTAGGGACAACGAGTCAGCCCCAGCATTTT.

This clone was detected only once. CDR3 amino acids: CASSRRDAARANEQFF. In nucleotides, the CDR3 is TGTGCCAGTAGTAGGCGGGACGCGGCTAGGGCCAATGAGCAGTTCTTC. This sequence joins TRBV19 and TRBJ2-1; D is perhaps TRBD2 (6 bases). The V gene's germline CDR1 is LNHDA and CDR2 SQIVND (reference sequence). V lost 4 bases and J lost 6, with 19 bases in between. The CDR3 is 16 amino acids.

The gene calls are TRBV7-9 and TRBJ2-7; no clear D. CDR3 length: 14 residues. Trimming stripped 5 bases from V and 5 bases from J, with 16 bases between. The germline CDR1 and CDR2 sequences are SEHNR and FQNEAQ (reference sequence). As DNA, the CDR3 is TGTGCCAGCAGCCGATGGGTTGCTCAGGACGAGCAGTACTTC. It translates to CASSRWVAQDEQYF. The complete variable domain, with remaining parts taken from reference TRBV7-9 and TRBJ2-7, reads DTGVSQNPRHKITKRGQNVTFRCDPISEHNRLYWYRQTLGQGPEFLTYFQNEAQLEKSRLLSDRFSAERPKGSFSTLEIQRTEQGDSAMYLCASSRWVAQDEQYFGPGTRLTVT.

The chain is built from TRBV6-4 and TRBJ2-1, with 10 bases aligning to TRBD2. The length of the CDR3 is 16 residues. Per the germline V gene, CDR1 is MRHNA and CDR2 is SNTAGT. V shed 0 bases and J 6 bases; nucleotides not matched to a gene: 5. CDR3 nucleotide sequence: TGTGCCAGCAGTGACTCGAAGCGGGAGGGTTCCAATGAGCAGTTCTTC. This encodes CASSDSKREGSNEQFF.

The chain employs TRBV5-4 and TRBJ2-5, with TRBD2 identical over 11 bases. V was pared by 4 bases and J by 7 bases, with 12 bases of the junction left unmatched. This CDR3 has 16 amino acids. Germline values: CDR1 SGHNT, CDR2 YYREEE (reference sequence). CDR3 protein: CASSGEIGLAGGTQYF. CDR3 nucleotides: TGTGCCAGCAGCGGCGAAATCGGACTAGCGGGCGGGACCCAGTACTTC.

The chain recombines TRBV2 with TRBJ2-1; D gene ambiguous. In germline, CDR1 is SNHLY, CDR2 FYNNEI. The V end was cut by 5 bases, the J end by 8 bases, with 13 bases between. The CDR3 covers 13 residues. CDR3 coding DNA: TGTGCCAGCAGTCACTTTAGTATCGATGAGCAGTTCTTC. Its translation: CASSHFSIDEQFF. Full variable domain (remainder filled in from reference TRBV2 and TRBJ2-1): EPEVTQTPSHQVTQMGQEVILRCVPISNHLYFYWYRQILGQKVEFLVSFYNNEISEKSEIFDDQFSVERPDGSNFTLKIRSTKLEDSAMYFCASSHFSIDEQFFGPGTRLTVL.

In this sample, this clone turned up once. The V call is TRBV3-1 (or the pseudogene TRBV3-2), the J call TRBJ2-7; maybe TRBD2 (6 bases). Germline values: CDR1 LGHDT, CDR2 YNNKEL (reference sequence). Trimming removed 4 bases at V and 7 bases at J, with 17 bases between. This CDR3 comprises 14 residues. The CDR3 DNA reads TGTGCCAGCAGCCCAACCCAAACTGGGGGGGAGCAGTACTTC. This gives the protein CASSPTQTGGEQYF.

This chain joins TRBV3-1 (or the pseudogene TRBV3-2) and TRBJ2-2; 9 bases map to TRBD2. CDR1 and CDR2 from the germline V gene are LGHDT and YNNKEL (reference sequence). This CDR3 has 15 residues. V was pared by 1 base and J by 6 bases, with 3 bases of the junction left unmatched. The CDR3 DNA is TGTGCCAGCAGCCAAGGCGGGAGGGCCTCCGGGGAGCTGTTTTTT. Residues: CASSQGGRASGELFF.